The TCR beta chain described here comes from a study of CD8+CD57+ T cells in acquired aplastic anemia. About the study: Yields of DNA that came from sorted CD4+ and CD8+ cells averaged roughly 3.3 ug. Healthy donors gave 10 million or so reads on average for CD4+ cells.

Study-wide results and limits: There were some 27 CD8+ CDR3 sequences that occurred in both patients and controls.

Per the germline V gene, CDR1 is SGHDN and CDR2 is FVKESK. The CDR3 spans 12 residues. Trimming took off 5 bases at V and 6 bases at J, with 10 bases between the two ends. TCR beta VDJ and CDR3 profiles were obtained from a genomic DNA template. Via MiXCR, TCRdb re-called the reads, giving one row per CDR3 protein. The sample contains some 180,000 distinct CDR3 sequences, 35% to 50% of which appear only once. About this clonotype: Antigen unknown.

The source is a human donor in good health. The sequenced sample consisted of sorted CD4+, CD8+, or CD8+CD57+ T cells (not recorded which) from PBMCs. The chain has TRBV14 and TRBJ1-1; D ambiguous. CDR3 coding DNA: TGTGCCAGCAGCTTTGCAACCGCTGAAGCTTTCTTT. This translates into CASSFATAEAFF. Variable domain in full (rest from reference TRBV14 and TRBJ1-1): EAGVTQFPSHSVIEKGQTVTLRCDPISGHDNLYWYRRVMGKEIKFLLHFVKESKQDESGMPNNRFLAERTGGTYSTLKVQPAELEDSGVYFCASSFATAEAFFGQGTRLTVV.